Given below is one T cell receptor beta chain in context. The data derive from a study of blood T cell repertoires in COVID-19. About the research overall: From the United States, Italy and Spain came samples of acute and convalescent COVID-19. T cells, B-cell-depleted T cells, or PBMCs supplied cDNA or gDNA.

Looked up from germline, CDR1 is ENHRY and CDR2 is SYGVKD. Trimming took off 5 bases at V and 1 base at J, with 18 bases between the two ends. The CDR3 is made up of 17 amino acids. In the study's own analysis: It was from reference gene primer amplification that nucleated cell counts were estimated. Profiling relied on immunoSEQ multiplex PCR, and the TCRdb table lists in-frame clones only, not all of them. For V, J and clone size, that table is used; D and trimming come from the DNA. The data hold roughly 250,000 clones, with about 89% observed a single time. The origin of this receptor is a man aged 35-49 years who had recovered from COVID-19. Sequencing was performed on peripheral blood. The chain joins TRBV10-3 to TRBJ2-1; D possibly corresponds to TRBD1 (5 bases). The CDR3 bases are TGTGCCATCAGTACCTCCCAGGGCAGGCGGTCCTACAATGAGCAGTTCTTC. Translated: CAISTSQGRRSYNEQFF.